The 6 T cell receptor beta chains presented below share a single source sample, sequenced in a study of human CD8 memory T cell subsets. Libraries for TCR beta were constructed using UMI-labeled 5' RACE. TCRdb reprocessed the 5' RACE reads, with one entry per CDR3 protein and no DNA. The specimen's table records over 10,000 distinct CDR3 sequences. Sequenced input: CD8+ T cells from PBMCs. The receptors here all came from a human donor in good health.

The chain uses TRBV4-1 and TRBJ1-5. The CDR3 sequence is 13 residues long. Germline V gene lookup returns CDR1 MGHRA and CDR2 YSYEKL. CDR3: CASSSYSNQPQHF.

The rearrangement links TRBV27 to TRBJ2-1. This CDR3 is 14 amino acids long. CDR1 and CDR2 from the germline V gene are MNHEY and SMNVEV (reference sequence). The CDR3 region is CASRLGSSYNEQFF.

V usage is TRBV28 and J usage is TRBJ2-1; as DNA is missing, the TRBD1 call by TCRdb cannot be tested. CDR1 and CDR2 from the germline V gene are MDHEN and SYDVKM. The CDR3 is 16 amino acids. This CDR3 is CASSPEQASSYNEQFF. Full variable domain (rest looked up from reference TRBV28 and TRBJ2-1): DVKVTQSSRYLVKRTGEKVFLECVQDMDHENMFWYRQDPGLGLRLIYFSYDVKMKEKGDIPEGYSVSREKKERFSLILESASTNQTSMYLCASSPEQASSYNEQFFGPGTRLTVL.

Judged by frequency, this clonotype is medium-sized. V is TRBV7-8 and J is TRBJ2-4; TCRdb's D call of TRBD1 is untestable without DNA. The CDR3 has 15 amino acids. Germline CDR1 is SGHVS and CDR2 is FQNEAQ. CDR3 loop: CASSPFTGGGNIQYF. The full variable domain, its missing parts supplied by reference TRBV7-8 and TRBJ2-4, is GAGVSQSPRYKVAKRGQDVALRCDPISGHVSLFWYQQALGQGPEFLTYFQNEAQLDKSGLPSDRFFAERPEGSVSTLKIQRTQQEDSAVYLCASSPFTGGGNIQYFGAGTRLSVL.

The chain uses TRBV4-2 and TRBJ2-3; the TCRdb call, TRBD2, lacks DNA for checking. The germline V gene has CDR1 LGHNA and CDR2 YNFKEQ. The CDR3 has 18 residues. The CDR3 here is CASSQDDLAGTLTDTQYF.

V and J are TRBV13 and TRBJ2-7; TCRdb gives TRBD1 as the D gene, but with no DNA this cannot be confirmed. The CDR3 is 12 amino acids. Germline CDR1 and CDR2: PRHDT and FYEKMQ (reference sequence). CDR3 sequence reads: CASSSPTLEQYF.